This T cell receptor (beta chain) is from a study of blood T cell repertoires in COVID-19. Study context: The study drew acute and convalescent COVID-19 samples from the United States, Italy and Spain. PBMCs, B-cell-depleted T cells, or T cells were the source of the cDNA or gDNA that made up the material.

Produced via immunoSEQ multiplex PCR; TCRdb's table is partial and in-frame only. Among 120,000 to 150,000 clones listed, 70% to 85% were seen once. The germline V and J ends were trimmed by 7 bases and 2 bases, with 16 bases remaining between them. The germline V gene has CDR1 SGHRS and CDR2 YFSETQ. The CDR3 is made up of 15 amino acids. Sequenced material: peripheral blood. This receptor was obtained from a woman older than 75 in a cohort sampled during active or convalescent COVID-19. This sequence joins TRBV5-1 and TRBJ2-1; weak D call: TRBD2 (7 bases). This chain's CDR3 is CASGKRGGPYNEQFF. In nucleotides, the CDR3 is TGCGCCAGCGGCAAGAGGGGGGGCCCCTACAATGAGCAGTTCTTC.